This section outlines one T cell receptor (beta chain) sequence together with its context. What it binds is unknown. Germline values: CDR1 MNHEY, CDR2 SVGEGT. The CDR3 is 15 residues long. The sample comes from a study of CXCR3-negative and CXCR3-positive naive CD8 T cells. Study conclusions and caveats: A higher hydrophobicity marked the TRB CDR3s of CXCR3-positive naive cells versus CXCR3-negative naive cells. With respect to TRBV-TRBJ usage, naive CXCR3-negative and CXCR3-positive cells were similar; memory differed.

Carrying UMI labels, the TRB cDNA libraries were prepared through 5' RACE. Following a re-call of the 5' RACE reads, TCRdb has one entry per CDR3 protein and lacks DNA. Its listing shows roughly 60,000 distinct CDR3 sequences. Sorting was done in triplicate for each CD8+ T cell subset (roughly 300,000 cells each). Naive CD8+ T cells were CD45RO-CCR7+CD27+CD95-. The sequencing sample was made of naive CXCR3+ CD8+ T cells from blood. Subset meaning: CD45RO-CCR7+CD27+CD95- naive CD8+ T cells expressing CXCR3 (TNR3+). V is TRBV6-2 or TRBV6-3 and J is TRBJ2-1; the D gene TCRdb calls, TRBD1, cannot be checked with no DNA. This receptor was obtained from a human donor in good health. Some clones in this sample may be carry-over from other donors' samples. CDR3: CASSYVLSGYNEQFF.